The 29 T cell receptor beta chains listed next were all sequenced from one sample in a study of blood T cell repertoires in COVID-19. Clones were sequenced by immunoSEQ multiplex PCR, and TCRdb holds only the in-frame ones, with some missing. The sample records 300,000 to 450,000 clones, roughly 90% being singletons. Sequencing used PBMCs or T cells enriched from blood (not recorded which). Receptors were obtained from a woman younger than 45 who had been exposed to COVID-19.

This chain links TRBV7-3 with TRBJ2-3; TRBD1 matches at 12 bases. The J segment lost 2 bases and the V segment lost 4 bases, leaving 13 bases of the junction unmatched. CDR1 and CDR2 from the germline V gene are SGHTA and FQGTGA. The CDR3 has 19 residues. In DNA, the CDR3 is TGTGCCAGCAGCTATACACCCCCCGGGACAGGGGGCACCACAGATACGCAGTATTTT. It yields the protein CASSYTPPGTGGTTDTQYF.

The chain recombines TRBV7-3 with TRBJ2-2; 7 bases align to TRBD1. The CDR3 sequence is 14 residues long. V lost 5 bases and J lost 7; bases outside the gene matches: 7. The V gene's germline CDR1 is SGHTA and CDR2 FQGTGA. CDR3: CASSLTGMFGELFF. The CDR3, as DNA: TGTGCCAGCAGCCTGACAGGGATGTTCGGGGAGCTGTTTTTT.

This chain uses TRBV3-1 (or the pseudogene TRBV3-2) with TRBJ2-5; 7 bases line up with TRBD2. V shed 0 bases, J shed 5 bases, and the junction held 9 bases outside the gene matches. The CDR3 consists of 16 residues. CDR1 is LGHDT, CDR2 YNNKEL, per germline (reference sequence). This CDR3 is CASSQEGGGTRETQYF. DNA of the CDR3: TGTGCCAGCAGCCAAGAGGGCGGGGGAACCCGGGAGACCCAGTACTTC.

This sequence joins TRBV29-1 and TRBJ2-1; the match to TRBD2 covers 9 bases. The CDR3 runs 18 residues. CDR1 is SQVTM and CDR2 is ANQGSEA in the germline V gene. V trimming: 7 bases; J trimming: 3 bases; junction bases outside the gene matches: 19. Here the CDR3 DNA reads TGCAGCGGCCGCCCGGGTTCCCTAGCGGGGAAATACTACAATGAGCAGTTCTTC. Translation gives CSGRPGSLAGKYYNEQFF.

This clone showed up just a few times. V usage is TRBV28 and J usage is TRBJ1-1; D may be TRBD1 (6 bases). Per the germline V gene, CDR1 is MDHEN and CDR2 is SYDVKM. Between the trimmed V and J ends, which lost 2 bases and 11 bases, there was a span of 12 bases. This CDR3 has 12 amino acids. The DNA for the CDR3 is TGTGCCAGCAGTTTACGGACAGCTCGGGCTTTCTTT. This gives the protein CASSLRTARAFF.

This clone appeared once. The J gene is TRBJ1-1, the V gene TRBV6-5, with D unresolved. V dropped 1 base and J dropped 3 bases, with 6 bases sitting between them. Germline CDR1 is MNHEY and CDR2 is SVGAGI. This CDR3 is 13 amino acids long. This CDR3 is CASSYYRDTEAFF. The DNA of the CDR3 is TGTGCCAGCAGTTACTACCGGGACACTGAAGCTTTCTTT.

This chain uses TRBV10-3 with TRBJ2-5, with D possibly TRBD2 on 5 matching bases. There are 15 residues in the CDR3. Trimming shortened V by 5 bases and J by 2 bases, and 15 bases separated the two germline ends. Per the germline V gene, CDR1 is ENHRY and CDR2 is SYGVKD. Here the CDR3 DNA reads TGTGCCATCAGTTGGCGAGGAAGCGGACAAGAGACCCAGTACTTC. It encodes CAISWRGSGQETQYF.

V is TRBV6-2 or TRBV6-3 and J is TRBJ2-7, with D possibly being TRBD1 (5 bases). Germline CDR1 and CDR2: MNHEY and SVGEGT. The CDR3 runs to 18 residues. Between the trimmed V and J ends, which lost 2 bases and 3 bases, there was a span of 23 bases. CDR3 protein: CASSYPLSTRRAYYEQYF. DNA of the CDR3: TGTGCCAGCAGTTACCCCCTAAGTACGCGCAGGGCATACTACGAGCAGTACTTC.

This sequence joins TRBV19 and TRBJ2-7, with TRBD1 matching 11 bases. Trimming cost V 5 bases and J 3 bases; bases outside gene matches: 6. Germline CDR1 and CDR2: LNHDA and SQIVND (reference sequence). The CDR3 sequence is 15 residues long. The CDR3 loop reads CASSLPGQGVYEQYF. DNA of the CDR3: TGTGCCAGTAGTCTCCCGGGACAGGGGGTCTACGAGCAGTACTTC.

This CDR3 is CATSDLHGGGTGNEQFF. The CDR3 DNA reads TGTGCCACCAGTGATTTGCACGGTGGGGGGACGGGCAATGAGCAGTTCTTC. This rearrangement joins TRBV24-1 to TRBJ2-1; possibly TRBD2 for D (6 bases). CDR1 and CDR2 from the germline V gene are KGHDR and SFDVKD. The CDR3 covers 17 residues. Trimming stripped 0 bases from V and 6 bases from J, with 17 bases between.

This clone appeared a few times. The V gene is TRBV14, the J gene TRBJ1-6; TRBD1 matches 12 bases. Germline lookup yields CDR1 SGHDN and CDR2 FVKESK. V lost 4 bases to trimming and J lost 10 bases; unmatched junction nucleotides: 5. CDR3 size: 15 residues. For the CDR3, the DNA is TGTGCCAGCAGCCTCGTGGGACAGGGGGCATCACCCCTCCACTTT. Translation gives CASSLVGQGASPLHF.

The V gene is TRBV28, the J gene TRBJ2-5, with D possibly being TRBD1 (5 bases). The ends were cut back, 5 bases at V and 6 bases at J, with 19 bases in the middle. There are 15 residues in the CDR3. Germline V lookup: CDR1 MDHEN, CDR2 SYDVKM. The chain's CDR3 is CASSPILTGVKTQYF. The CDR3 coding sequence is TGTGCCAGCAGTCCGATCCTAACAGGCGTAAAGACCCAGTACTTC.

This clone has a count of ten or more. This chain links TRBV15 with TRBJ1-2; D unresolved. Trimming cost V 0 bases and J 7 bases, with 12 bases left between them. This CDR3 is built from 14 residues. Germline CDR1 and CDR2: LNHNV and YYDKDF (reference sequence). CDR3 protein: CATSRDTQVAGYTF. The CDR3, as DNA: TGTGCCACCAGCAGAGATACCCAGGTTGCTGGCTACACCTTC.

This rearrangement joins TRBV24-1 to TRBJ1-5; D call uncertain. The CDR3 is made up of 14 amino acids. Between the trimmed V and J ends, which lost 5 bases and 0 bases, there was a span of 7 bases. Germline CDR1 KGHDR, CDR2 SFDVKD. DNA of the CDR3: TGTGCCACCAGTGGCCTAGATAGCAATCAGCCCCAGCATTTT. Translation gives CATSGLDSNQPQHF.

The CDR3 is CASSLGAVPYEQYF. CDR3 in DNA: TGTGCCAGCAGTTTGGGGGCGGTCCCTTACGAGCAGTACTTC. The rearrangement uses TRBV27 and TRBJ2-7; weak D call: TRBD1 (6 bases). This CDR3 is 14 amino acids long. Per the germline V gene, CDR1 is MNHEY and CDR2 is SMNVEV (reference sequence). The V end was cut by 3 bases, the J end by 4 bases, with 13 bases between.

The chain links TRBV6-5 to TRBJ2-7; no definite D call. Germline V lookup: CDR1 MNHEY, CDR2 SVGAGI. This CDR3 has 13 residues. V was shortened by 4 bases and J by 1 base, with 8 bases between the two germline ends. CDR3 in DNA: TGTGCCAGCAGTTTACTACTATCCTACGAGCAGTACTTC. It codes for CASSLLLSYEQYF.

The chain links TRBV5-6 to TRBJ1-4; the D gene is possibly TRBD1 (5 bases). This CDR3 spans 15 amino acids. Germline CDR1 reads SGHDT; CDR2 reads YYEEEE. Between the trimmed V and J ends, which lost 0 bases and 5 bases, there was a span of 11 bases. The CDR3 region has the DNA TGTGCCAGCAGCTTGGTTAGGGGCCCGAATGAAAAACTGTTTTTT. Its translation is CASSLVRGPNEKLFF. The full variable domain, with the rest looked up from reference TRBV5-6 and TRBJ1-4, is DAGVTQSPTHLIKTRGQQVTLRCSPKSGHDTVSWYQQALGQGPQFIFQYYEEEERQRGNFPDRFSGHQFPNYSSELNVNALLLGDSALYLCASSLVRGPNEKLFFGSGTQLSVL.

The rearrangement links TRBV5-1 to TRBJ2-1; 11 bases are shared with TRBD2. Trimming cost V 2 bases and J 1 base; bases outside gene matches: 2. The CDR3 is 16 residues long. Germline CDR1 SGHRS, CDR2 YFSETQ. This CDR3 reads CASSLGLAGSYNEQFF. The DNA of the CDR3 is TGCGCCAGCAGCTTAGGACTAGCGGGTTCCTACAATGAGCAGTTCTTC.

The rearrangement links TRBV7-2 to TRBJ2-5; D gene ambiguous. Per the germline V gene, CDR1 is SGHTA and CDR2 is FQGNSA. This CDR3 has 14 amino acids. Between the trimmed V and J ends, which lost 4 bases and 5 bases, there was a span of 14 bases. CDR3 sequence reads: CASSSGPGWETQYF. DNA for the CDR3: TGTGCCAGCAGCTCAGGTCCAGGTTGGGAGACCCAGTACTTC.

DNA of the CDR3: TGTGCCAGCACCCAAGGGGGCTTTGGCTCCTACAATGAGCAGTTCTTC. Residues: CASTQGGFGSYNEQFF. This chain joins TRBV27 and TRBJ2-1; 7 nucleotides align to TRBD1. Germline V gives CDR1 MNHEY, CDR2 SMNVEV (reference sequence). Germline trimming cut 7 bases from V and 0 bases from J; bases unmatched to any gene: 9. The CDR3 has 16 amino acids.

The CDR3 protein is CASSFPPTGGYPWVTGELFF. DNA of the CDR3: TGTGCCAGTAGTTTCCCCCCGACAGGGGGCTACCCTTGGGTCACCGGGGAGCTGTTTTTT. The chain uses TRBV19 and TRBJ2-2; TRBD1 aligns across 10 bases. J was trimmed by 4 bases and V by 5 bases; bases with no gene match: 19. CDR1 and CDR2 from the germline V gene are LNHDA and SQIVND (reference sequence). The CDR3 is made up of 20 amino acids.

The gene calls are TRBV28 and TRBJ2-7, with 7 bases lining up with TRBD1. Germline trimming cut 6 bases from V and 2 bases from J; bases unmatched to any gene: 7. CDR3 size: 14 residues. Germline V gene data show CDR1 as MDHEN and CDR2 as SYDVKM. The CDR3 sequence is CASSRGQEPYEQYF. The DNA for the CDR3 is TGTGCCAGCAGCCGAGGACAGGAGCCCTACGAGCAGTACTTC.

This rearrangement joins TRBV18 to TRBJ1-3; TRBD1 matches at 7 bases. This CDR3 spans 18 amino acids. J lost 0 bases, V lost 0 bases, and 8 bases had no gene match. CDR1 is KGHSH and CDR2 is LQKENI in the germline V gene. The CDR3 coding sequence is TGTGCCAGCTCACCACCGGGGACAGCCTGGGGCTCTGGAAACACCATATATTTT. This translates into CASSPPGTAWGSGNTIYF.

The chain recombines TRBV2 with TRBJ2-4; a possible D gene is TRBD2 (5 bases). Trimming removed 6 bases from V and 3 bases from J, with 15 bases in between. The germline V gene has CDR1 SNHLY and CDR2 FYNNEI. The CDR3 contains 15 residues. The CDR3 region has the DNA TGTGCCAGCAGAACGGGCCCGGGAAGCAAAAACATTCAGTACTTC. It translates to CASRTGPGSKNIQYF.

The rearrangement uses TRBV12-3 or TRBV12-4 and TRBJ1-3; D unclear. The V gene lost 3 bases and the J gene lost 1 base, with 4 bases spanning the gap. This CDR3 is built from 13 residues. The CDR3 coding sequence is TGTGCCAGCAGTTTGGCTTCTGGAAACACCATATATTTT. It translates to CASSLASGNTIYF.

CDR3 DNA: TGTGCCAGCAGTCGGGACAGGGGTGGCACTGAAGCTTTCTTT. Its translation: CASSRDRGGTEAFF. This chain connects TRBV6-5 to TRBJ1-1, with 10 positions matching TRBD1. The length of the CDR3 is 14 residues. Germline V gene data show CDR1 as MNHEY and CDR2 as SVGAGI. V lost 5 bases to trimming and J lost 4 bases; unmatched junction nucleotides: 4.

This CDR3 reads CASTSALGRGHADTQYF. CDR3 coding DNA: TGTGCCAGCACCTCAGCCCTAGGCAGGGGGCACGCAGATACGCAGTATTTT. The rearrangement joins TRBV28 to TRBJ2-3; the match to TRBD1 covers 8 bases. The CDR3 sequence is 17 residues long. The germline V gene has CDR1 MDHEN and CDR2 SYDVKM. Trimming cost V 7 bases and J 4 bases; bases outside gene matches: 16.

The genes are TRBV7-8 and TRBJ1-5; perhaps TRBD1 as D (5 bases). The CDR3 totals 12 residues. Trimming stripped 5 bases from V and 11 bases from J, with 13 bases between. The germline V gene encodes CDR1 SGHVS and CDR2 FQNEAQ. The CDR3 sequence is CASSPTGGAQHF. CDR3 DNA: TGTGCCAGCAGCCCAACGGGGGGAGCCCAGCATTTT.

V and J are TRBV14 and TRBJ1-4, with D uncertain. Germline loops: CDR1 SGHDN, CDR2 FVKESK. Trimming removed 1 base at V and 4 bases at J, with 7 bases between. This CDR3 comprises 14 residues. CDR3 sequence reads: CASSQVTVNEKLFF. In DNA, the CDR3 is TGTGCCAGCAGCCAAGTCACAGTTAATGAAAAACTGTTTTTT.